A selection of T cell receptor beta chains follows, all from one sample in a study of vaccination and CD4 T cells after COVID-19. Using its own MiXCR run on the PCR reads, TCRdb lists one record per CDR3 protein. The data contain fewer than 20,000 distinct CDR3 sequences, 55% to 70% of them singletons. No cognate antigen is known for these TCRs. Material for sequencing was CD4+ T cells from blood, cultured in vitro. All receptors come from a human donor who had recovered from COVID-19. Each CDR3 is given with its conserved first and last residue. D genes are given only for firm matches. Not all rows give a size; the values are once, few, many and, for expanded clones, a class.

>TRBV27|15|-|few|TRBJ1-6
TGTGCCAGCAGTCCCTGGGACATTAACAATTCACCCCTCCACTTT
CASSPWDINNSPLHF
>TRBV20-1|15|TRBD2|once|TRBJ2-3
TGCAGTGCTCCCGATAGCGGGAGTGGCACAGATACGCAGTATTTT
CSAPDSGSGTDTQYF
>TRBV3-1|14|-|-|TRBJ1-1
TGTGCCAGCAGCCACTCATGGAGGGACACTGAAGCTTTCTTT
CASSHSWRDTEAFF
>TRBV6-1|15|-|-|TRBJ2-5
TGTGCCAGCAGCCCCATGCAGGGCTTCCAAGAGACCCAGTACTTC
CASSPMQGFQETQYF
>TRBV7-9|13|TRBD1|-|TRBJ2-7
TGTGCCAGCAGCTTTCCAGGGGGCGGAGAGCAGTACTTC
CASSFPGGGEQYF
>TRBV28|17|TRBD1|few|TRBJ1-5
TGTGCCAGCAGTCTAGCTACCGGGACAGTATTCAATCAGCCCCAGCATTTT
CASSLATGTVFNQPQHF
>TRBV2|14|-|few|TRBJ1-2
TGTGCCAGCAGTCCCCGCAGCGCTAACTATGGCTACACCTTC
CASSPRSANYGYTF
>TRBV6-1|16|TRBD1|few|TRBJ1-5
TGTGCCAGCACAATGCGGACAGGGGGGCGCAATCAGCCCCAGCATTTT
CASTMRTGGRNQPQHF
>TRBV10-3|14|TRBD2|few|TRBJ2-5
TGTGCCATCAGTGACCTAGCGGGTAAAGAGACCCAGTACTTC
CAISDLAGKETQYF
>TRBV29-1|16|TRBD2|-|TRBJ2-2
TGCAGCGTTGAAGATCAAGCGGGAAAACCCACCGGGGAGCTGTTTTTT
CSVEDQAGKPTGELFF
>TRBV20-1|12|-|-|TRBJ1-5
TGCAGTGTTCAGGGCGGCAATCAGCCCCAGCATTTT
CSVQGGNQPQHF
>TRBV7-9|13|-|once|TRBJ2-1
TGTGCCAGCAGCTTAGTCATGAGCAATGAGCAGTTCTTC
CASSLVMSNEQFF
>TRBV2|13|TRBD1|few|TRBJ1-2
TGTGCCAGCAGAACACAGGGGGCGTATGGCTACACCTTC
CASRTQGAYGYTF
>TRBV25-1|14|-|-|TRBJ2-3
TGTGCCAGCGTTTACGACAGTTACACAGATACGCAGTATTTT
CASVYDSYTDTQYF
>TRBV19|16|TRBD2|-|TRBJ2-1
TGTGCCAGTAGTATCCTAGCGGGAGGGCCCCGCCATGAGCAGTTCTTC
CASSILAGGPRHEQFF
>TRBV6-1|13|TRBD2|-|TRBJ2-5
TGTGCCAGCCGCTTAGCGGGAGAAGAGACCCAGTACTTC
CASRLAGEETQYF
>TRBV20-1|12|-|few|TRBJ1-2
TGCAGTGCCCCAGGGTGGGACTATGGCTACACCTTC
CSAPGWDYGYTF
>TRBV4-1|15|TRBD1|few|TRBJ1-2
TGCGCCAGCAGAGGCCCGGGACAGGGACTAAGGGGCTACACCTTC
CASRGPGQGLRGYTF
>TRBV19|14|TRBD1|few|TRBJ2-5
TGTGCCAGTAGTTCACAGGGGGGCGAGGAGACCCAGTACTTC
CASSSQGGEETQYF
>TRBV10-1|14|-|-|TRBJ2-2
TGCGCCAGCAGTCCAAACCAAGAAGGCGGGGAGCTGTTTTTT
CASSPNQEGGELFF
>TRBV6-2/TRBV6-3|13|-|-|TRBJ2-2
TGTGCCAGCAGGTCCGCGGGCCCCGGGGAGCTGTTTTTT
CASRSAGPGELFF
>TRBV27|15|-|few|TRBJ2-3
TGTGCCAGCAGTTTAGGCGGGATGGGTACAGATACGCAGTATTTT
CASSLGGMGTDTQYF
>TRBV7-2|12|-|few|TRBJ2-5
TGTGCCAGCAGCTTAGAGTTGGGGGCCCAGTACTTC
CASSLELGAQYF
>TRBV25-1|12|-|-|TRBJ2-7
TGTGCCAGCCAGGGGCCGTTCCACGAGCAGTACTTC
CASQGPFHEQYF
>TRBV7-9|17|-|-|TRBJ2-5
TGTGCCAGCAGCCTCCCCTTCGGTCGACGGGTACGACAGACCCAGTACTTC
CASSLPFGRRVRQTQYF
>TRBV20-1|14|TRBD2|-|TRBJ2-3
TGCAGTGCTACCCAAGCGGGAGGGCCGGATACGCAGTATTTT
CSATQAGGPDTQYF
>TRBV6-1|14|TRBD1|-|TRBJ1-1
TGTGCCAGCAGTCGGGACAGCGAGAACACTGAAGCTTTCTTT
CASSRDSENTEAFF
>TRBV19|14|-|-|TRBJ2-3
TGTGCCAGTAGTATGGCAGGTCAGACAGATACGCAGTATTTT
CASSMAGQTDTQYF
>TRBV20-1|14|TRBD2|once|TRBJ2-7
TGCAGTGCTAGTCTACTAGCGGGAGCCTACGAGCAGTACTTC
CSASLLAGAYEQYF
>TRBV30|16|-|-|TRBJ1-5
TGTGCCTGGAGTGGTGGGGTCCCTTATAGCAATCAGCCCCAGCATTTT
CAWSGGVPYSNQPQHF
>TRBV5-4|13|TRBD2|-|TRBJ2-7
TGTGCCAGCAGCCTGTCCGGGGGGTACGAGCAGTACTTC
CASSLSGGYEQYF
>TRBV29-1|12|TRBD2|few|TRBJ2-5
TGCAGCGCTGGGAGGGGTCAAGAGACCCAGTACTTC
CSAGRGQETQYF
>TRBV20-1|14|-|-|TRBJ2-7
TGCAGTGCTAGAGATCCCCAGGGGAGGTCCGAGCAGTACTTC
CSARDPQGRSEQYF
>TRBV7-3|13|-|-|TRBJ2-2
TGTGCCAGCAGCCCCCAGGACACCGGGGAGCTGTTTTTT
CASSPQDTGELFF
>TRBV6-5|13|-|few|TRBJ2-7
TGTGCCAGCAGTTACCGGGCAGGATACGAGCAGTACTTC
CASSYRAGYEQYF
>TRBV20-1|14|TRBD2|few|TRBJ2-2
TGCAGTGCTCCCGGGAGGGCGAACACCGGGGAGCTGTTTTTT
CSAPGRANTGELFF
>TRBV3-1|17|TRBD1|-|TRBJ1-1
TGTGCCAGCAGCCCGACGGGACAGGGGACCTTGAACACTGAAGCTTTCTTT
CASSPTGQGTLNTEAFF
>TRBV12-3/TRBV12-4|13|-|-|TRBJ2-7
TGTGCCAGCAGCCCCCAGGTCTCCTACGAGCAGTACTTC
CASSPQVSYEQYF
>TRBV6-4|13|-|-|TRBJ1-6
TGTGCCAGCAGTTGGAGTTATAATTCACCCCTCCACTTT
CASSWSYNSPLHF
>TRBV28|12|-|-|TRBJ1-2
TGTGCCAGCAGTTTTAAGGGTTATGGCTACACCTTC
CASSFKGYGYTF
>TRBV6-5|19|TRBD2|few|TRBJ2-7
TGTGCCAGCAGTTACTCGGGGCTAGCGGGATCCGTTTATCTCGGCGAGCAGTACTTC
CASSYSGLAGSVYLGEQYF
>TRBV15|15|-|-|TRBJ1-5
TGTGCCACCAGCACGGCCTGGGCTAGCGATCAGCCCCAGCATTTT
CATSTAWASDQPQHF
>TRBV21-1|14|-|-|TRBJ2-5
TGTGCCAGCAGCAAAGGTTCAGGGGGCGAGACCCAGTACTTC
CASSKGSGGETQYF
>TRBV30|13|TRBD2|-|TRBJ2-5
TGTGCCTGTCGACTAGCGGGAGGGGAGACCCAGTACTTC
CACRLAGGETQYF
>TRBV25-1|14|-|-|TRBJ2-5
TGTGCCAGCAGTGACCGGCGGCTACAAGAGACCCAGTACTTC
CASSDRRLQETQYF
>TRBV27|15|TRBD2|-|TRBJ2-5
TGTGCCAGCAGTCCAACCCCCTGGGGGGGAGAGACCCAGTACTTC
CASSPTPWGGETQYF
>TRBV19|15|-|few|TRBJ1-5
TGTGCCAGTAGGTTCAGGGAAAATAGCAATCAGCCCCAGCATTTT
CASRFRENSNQPQHF
>TRBV27|17|TRBD1|-|TRBJ1-6
TGTGCCAGCAGGTACGACAGGGCAAAGTTCCTGAATTCACCCCTCCACTTT
CASRYDRAKFLNSPLHF
>TRBV20-1|17|-|-|TRBJ2-1
TGCAGTGCATGGACAGGGGAGGGAGCGGGAGGGTCCAATGAGCAGTTCTTC
CSAWTGEGAGGSNEQFF
>TRBV12-3/TRBV12-4|12|-|-|TRBJ2-1
TGTGCCACTACGACTGCTTACAATGAGCAGTTCTTC
CATTTAYNEQFF
>TRBV7-3|16|-|-|TRBJ2-6
TGTGCCAGCAGCTTAGCCCATTTGTCTGGGGCCAACGTCCTGACTTTC
CASSLAHLSGANVLTF
>TRBV20-1|13|-|-|TRBJ1-4
TGCAGTGCTAGACCCGGGTCGAGAGAAAAACTGTTTTTT
CSARPGSREKLFF
>TRBV20-1|13|TRBD2|-|TRBJ2-7
TGCAGTGCCGAAGGGACTAGAATAGACGAGCAGTACTTC
CSAEGTRIDEQYF
>TRBV2|17|TRBD1|few|TRBJ1-1
TGTGCCAGCTACTTTCAGGACAGGGGAGTATTGGGCACTGAAGCTTTCTTT
CASYFQDRGVLGTEAFF
>TRBV18|15|TRBD1|-|TRBJ2-7
TGTGCCAGCTCTCTGGGACAGGGCCGATCCTACGAGCAGTACTTC
CASSLGQGRSYEQYF
>TRBV2|15|TRBD2|-|TRBJ2-3
TGTGCCAGCAGAATGAATAGCGGGTACACAGATACGCAGTATTTT
CASRMNSGYTDTQYF
>TRBV6-1|15|-|-|TRBJ2-1
TGTGCCAGCAGGGGGACCTTTGTCTCCTACAATGAGCAGTTCTTC
CASRGTFVSYNEQFF